This TCR beta chain was recovered during a study of T cells in Graves' hyperthyroidism and ophthalmopathy. Absent ophthalmopathy progression within 18 months defined stable Graves' hyperthyroidism. Isolation of PBMCs was performed on approximately 10 ml fresh peripheral blood. CDR1 SGHRS and CDR2 YFSETQ come from the germline V gene. V lost 4 bases and J lost 4, with 17 bases in between. This CDR3 has 16 amino acids. TCR beta CDR3 regions were amplified from RNA. When the TCR CDR3 underwent first-round RT-PCR, the HTBI primer set was used. TCRdb re-derived calls from the multiplex PCR reads in MiXCR, one entry per CDR3 protein. Of under 450,000 distinct CDR3 sequences in the sample, approximately 14% were seen once.

The clonotype comes from a young woman with Graves' hyperthyroidism. This chain joins TRBV5-1 and TRBJ2-2, with D unclear. Sequencing input: blood. Here the CDR3 DNA reads TGCGCCAGCAGCCCTACAGCCGGGCGGAGCACCGGGGAGCTGTTTTTT. As protein: CASSPTAGRSTGELFF. Filled out from reference TRBV5-1 and TRBJ2-2, the complete variable domain reads KAGVTQTPRYLIKTRGQQVTLSCSPISGHRSVSWYQQTPGQGLQFLFEYFSETQRNKGNFPGRFSGRQFSNSRSEMNVSTLELGDSALYLCASSPTAGRSTGELFFGEGSRLTVL.